The 10 T cell receptor beta chains listed next were all sequenced from one sample in a study of blood T cell repertoires in COVID-19. The assay was immunoSEQ multiplex PCR, and TCRdb's table has in-frame clones only and misses some. This table holds 80,000 to 95,000 clones, approximately 80% found once. The sample taken for sequencing was peripheral blood. These receptors all come from a man at least 80 years old with COVID-19, enrolled during active disease.

This clone was observed once. As DNA, the CDR3 is TGTGCCAGCACCCTGGGGACAGGGGGGGTTGGCTACACCTTC. Translating it yields CASTLGTGGVGYTF. The chain couples TRBV7-2 to TRBJ1-2, with TRBD1 matching over 11 bases. Germline CDR1 and CDR2: SGHTA and FQGNSA. V shed 7 bases and J 7 bases; nucleotides not matched to a gene: 8. The CDR3 is made up of 14 amino acids.

Comments on this clone: The CDR3 end shows no conserved phenylalanine or tryptophan, and so a read error is likely. The limits of the CDR3 on the DNA are not certain, so only TCRdb's listed CDR3 is given. The chain is built from TRBV3-1 (or the pseudogene TRBV3-2) and TRBJ2-7; the table's TRBD1 call for D was not verified on the DNA. Germline loops: CDR1 LGHDT, CDR2 YNNKEL (reference sequence). The CDR3 adds up to 12 amino acids, both ends counted. CDR3 loop: CASSYVGRVVTL.

The genes are TRBV18 and TRBJ2-7; no clear D gene. V was clipped by 1 base and J by 6 bases, with 13 bases between them. This CDR3 comprises 14 residues. Per the germline V gene, CDR1 is KGHSH and CDR2 is LQKENI. The CDR3 nucleotides read TGTGCCAGCTCACCACTTGCTACTGCCGGCGAGCAGTACTTC. Residues: CASSPLATAGEQYF.

The chain carries TRBV5-1 and TRBJ1-2, with D possibly being TRBD1 (6 bases). V gave up 0 bases and J gave up 0 bases, with 12 bases separating them. Germline V gene sequence: CDR1 SGHRS, CDR2 YFSETQ. This CDR3 spans 16 amino acids. DNA of the CDR3: TGCGCCAGCAGCTTGGTTACGGACAGCCCTAACTATGGCTACACCTTC. Its translation is CASSLVTDSPNYGYTF.

The CDR3 here is CASSLKGHLTYEQYF. The CDR3 bases are TGTGCCAGCAGCCTAAAGGGACACCTTACCTACGAGCAGTACTTC. The V gene is TRBV6-2 or TRBV6-3, the J gene TRBJ2-7, with a tentative D call TRBD1 (6 bases). CDR3 length: 15 residues. Germline CDR1 and CDR2: MNHEY and SVGEGT. The V gene lost 6 bases and the J gene lost 2 bases, with 17 bases spanning the gap.

This chain connects TRBV2 to TRBJ1-6, with TRBD1 identical over 7 bases. CDR1 is SNHLY and CDR2 is FYNNEI in the germline V gene. The ends lost 5 bases at V and 10 bases at J; junction bases unmatched: 2. The CDR3 sequence is 12 residues long. CDR3 DNA: TGTGCCAGCAGTACAGGGGCCTCACCCCTCCACTTT. This codes for CASSTGASPLHF. Looking up the rest from reference TRBV2 and TRBJ1-6 gives the full variable domain: EPEVTQTPSHQVTQMGQEVILRCVPISNHLYFYWYRQILGQKVEFLVSFYNNEISEKSEIFDDQFSVERPDGSNFTLKIRSTKLEDSAMYFCASSTGASPLHFGNGTRLTVT.

This clone was picked up one time. The rearrangement uses TRBV7-9 and TRBJ1-1; 7 bases are a match to TRBD1. CDR3 length: 14 amino acids. V trimming: 4 bases; J trimming: 1 base; junction bases outside the gene matches: 3. The germline V gene has CDR1 SEHNR and CDR2 FQNEAQ (reference sequence). CDR3 coding DNA: TGTGCCAGCAGCTCCAGGGGGGCGAACACTGAAGCTTTCTTT. It yields the protein CASSSRGANTEAFF.

The chain uses TRBV30 and TRBJ1-6; 8 positions agree with TRBD1. This CDR3 region has 13 residues. Germline CDR1 reads GTSNPN; CDR2 reads SVGIG (reference sequence). J lost 5 bases, V lost 7 bases, and 4 bases had no gene match. CDR3 coding DNA: TGTGCCTCCTTGACAGGGGATAATTCACCCCTCCACTTT. It translates to CASLTGDNSPLHF.

This rearrangement joins TRBV21-1 to TRBJ1-1; the table's D call TRBD1 went unverified against the DNA. TRBV21-1 is deemed a pseudogene. The CDR3 totals 15 residues. CDR3 coding DNA: TGTGCCAGCAGCAAAGCGAGGGGGCTGAACACTGAAGCTTTCTTT. Protein product: CASSKARGLNTEAFF.

CDR3 coding DNA: TGTGCCATCAACGCCGGGACAGGGTTATACGAGCAGTACTTC. This encodes CAINAGTGLYEQYF. This chain connects TRBV10-3 to TRBJ2-7; 9 bases agree with TRBD1. Germline CDR1 ENHRY, CDR2 SYGVKD. V lost 7 bases and J lost 4; bases outside the gene matches: 8. The CDR3 spans 14 residues.